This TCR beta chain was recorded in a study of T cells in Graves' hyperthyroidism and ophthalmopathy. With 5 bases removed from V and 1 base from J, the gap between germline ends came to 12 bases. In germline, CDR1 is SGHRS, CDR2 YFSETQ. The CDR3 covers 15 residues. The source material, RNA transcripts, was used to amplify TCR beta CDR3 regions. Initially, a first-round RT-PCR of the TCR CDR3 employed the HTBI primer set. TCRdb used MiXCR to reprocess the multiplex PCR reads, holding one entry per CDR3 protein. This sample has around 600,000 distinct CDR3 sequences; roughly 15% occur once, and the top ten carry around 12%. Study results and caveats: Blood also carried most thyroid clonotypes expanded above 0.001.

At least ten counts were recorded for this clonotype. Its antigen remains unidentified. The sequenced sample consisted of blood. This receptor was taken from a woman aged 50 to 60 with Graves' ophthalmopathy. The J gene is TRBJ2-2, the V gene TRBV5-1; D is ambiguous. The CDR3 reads CASRGGLRNTGELFF. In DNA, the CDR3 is TGCGCCAGCAGGGGCGGCTTAAGGAACACCGGGGAGCTGTTTTTT.